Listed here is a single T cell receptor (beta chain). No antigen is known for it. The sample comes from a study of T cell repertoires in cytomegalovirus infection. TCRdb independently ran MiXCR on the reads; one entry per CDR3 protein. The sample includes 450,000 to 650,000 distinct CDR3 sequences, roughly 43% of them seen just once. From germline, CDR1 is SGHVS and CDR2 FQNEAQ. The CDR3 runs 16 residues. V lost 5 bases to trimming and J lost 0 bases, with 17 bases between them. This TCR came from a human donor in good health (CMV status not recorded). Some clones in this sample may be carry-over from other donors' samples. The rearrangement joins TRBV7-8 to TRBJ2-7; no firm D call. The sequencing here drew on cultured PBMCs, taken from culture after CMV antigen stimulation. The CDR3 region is CASSPLRHMSSYEQYF. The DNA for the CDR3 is TGTGCCAGCAGCCCCCTCCGGCATATGAGCTCCTACGAGCAGTACTTC.